The 7 T cell receptor beta chains below come from one sample, sequenced in a study of cytomegalovirus exposure and HLA in healthy donors (dated by TCRdb to about 2017). Library preparation employed the immunoSEQ multiplex PCR assay. A mixture of 60 forward primers for TCR Vbeta segments and 13 reverse primers for TCR Jbeta segments was used in the multiplex PCR. As stored in TCRdb, this immuneACCESS dataset retains in-frame rearrangements with V and J assigned. A fraction of the clones does not appear; measured against another copy, unresolved V genes explain less than half of the discrepancy, and the remainder lacks a known reason. In this sample the table shows about 130,000 clones, approximately 81% of which occur a single time. The top ten clones comprise 4% of the sample. The sequenced material came from PBMCs. The origin of the receptors is a young man in good health and CMV-seropositive.

The rearrangement joins TRBV1 to TRBJ2-5; TRBD1 is the table's D call and was not checked against the DNA. TRBV1 is a pseudogene. The CDR3 extends over 21 amino acids. In DNA, the CDR3 is TGCACCAGCAGCCAAGATGAGGGGGACAGGGCTGGGAAACTTAGGTCGGAGACCCAGTACTTC. This codes for CTSSQDEGDRAGKLRSETQYF.

The gene calls are TRBV19 and TRBJ2-5; TRBD1 aligns across 10 bases. The CDR3 extends over 13 amino acids. V lost 10 bases and J lost 4; bases outside the gene matches: 6. Germline V gene data show CDR1 as LNHDA and CDR2 as SQIVND (reference sequence). The CDR3 DNA follows: TGTGCCACGGGACAGGGGCTGGGAGAGACCCAGTACTTC. Its protein is CATGQGLGETQYF.

This clone showed up just a few times. V is TRBV7-2 and J is TRBJ2-5, with TRBD2 matching over 7 bases. Germline-derived CDR1 and CDR2 are SGHTA and FQGNSA. The CDR3 covers 17 residues. V lost 5 bases and J lost 3; bases outside the gene matches: 15. CDR3: CASSLRPSGLAEETQYF. The CDR3 coding sequence is TGTGCCAGCAGCCTTAGACCATCCGGGCTAGCGGAAGAGACCCAGTACTTC.

This clone was seen a few times. The V call is TRBV6-1, the J call TRBJ1-4; D is uncertain. Germline CDR1 reads MNHNS; CDR2 reads SASEGT. This CDR3 region has 15 residues. Deletions cut 2 bases from V and 8 bases from J, with 15 bases between. The CDR3 nucleotides read TGTGCCAGCAGTGAAAGTGACGGGTTTCCCGAAAAACTGTTTTTT. Amino acid sequence: CASSESDGFPEKLFF.

The chain links TRBV5-1 to TRBJ2-6, with 10 bases that match TRBD1. The CDR3 extends over 17 amino acids. The germline gives CDR1 SGHRS, CDR2 YFSETQ. J lost 12 bases, V lost 0 bases, and 12 bases had no gene match. This CDR3 is CASSLEGQGRNFPVLTF. The CDR3 bases are TGCGCCAGCAGCTTGGAGGGACAGGGGAGGAATTTTCCCGTCCTGACTTTC.

The rearrangement links TRBV5-5 to TRBJ2-3; weak D call: TRBD1 (6 bases). The CDR3 totals 17 residues. Deletions cut 3 bases from V and 1 base from J, with 18 bases between. Germline CDR1 and CDR2: SGHKS and YYEKEE (reference sequence). CDR3 sequence: CASSWGPGADRTDTQYF. CDR3 coding DNA: TGTGCCAGCAGCTGGGGGCCTGGTGCGGACCGCACAGATACGCAGTATTTT.

The chain combines TRBV9 with TRBJ2-2, with D maybe TRBD2 (6 bases). This CDR3 has 15 residues. CDR1 SGDLS and CDR2 YYNGEE come from the germline V gene. The V end lost 1 base, the J end lost 5 bases, and 12 bases lay between the germline ends. The CDR3 loop is CASSVRLVGTGELFF. In nucleotides, the CDR3 is TGTGCCAGCAGCGTAAGACTAGTCGGTACCGGGGAGCTGTTTTTT.